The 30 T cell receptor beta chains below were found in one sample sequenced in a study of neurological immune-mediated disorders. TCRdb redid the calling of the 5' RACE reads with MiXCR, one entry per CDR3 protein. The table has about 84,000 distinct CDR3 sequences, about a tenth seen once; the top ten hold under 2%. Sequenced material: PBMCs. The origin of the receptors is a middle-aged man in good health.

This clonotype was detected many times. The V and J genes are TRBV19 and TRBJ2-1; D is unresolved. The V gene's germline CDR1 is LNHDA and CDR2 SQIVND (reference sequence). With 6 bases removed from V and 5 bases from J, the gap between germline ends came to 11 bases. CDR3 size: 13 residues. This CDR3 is CASSIRLDNEQFF. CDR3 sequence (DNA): TGTGCCAGTAGCATCCGACTCGACAATGAGCAGTTCTTC. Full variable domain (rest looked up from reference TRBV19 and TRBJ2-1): DGGITQSPKYLFRKEGQNVTLSCEQNLNHDAMYWYRQDPGQGLRLIYYSQIVNDFQKGDIAEGYSVSREKKESFPLTVTSAQKNPTAFYLCASSIRLDNEQFFGPGTRLTVL.

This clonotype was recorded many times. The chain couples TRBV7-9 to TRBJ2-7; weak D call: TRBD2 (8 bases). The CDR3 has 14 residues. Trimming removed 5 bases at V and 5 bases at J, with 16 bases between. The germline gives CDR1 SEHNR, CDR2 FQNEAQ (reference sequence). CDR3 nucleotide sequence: TGTGCCAGCAGCCCCCGGGAGGGGGCCCACGAGCAGTACTTC. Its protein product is CASSPREGAHEQYF.

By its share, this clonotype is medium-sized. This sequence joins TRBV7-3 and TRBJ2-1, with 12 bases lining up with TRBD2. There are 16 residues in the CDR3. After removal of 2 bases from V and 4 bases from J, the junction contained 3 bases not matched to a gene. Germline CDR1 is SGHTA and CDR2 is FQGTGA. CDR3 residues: CASSLETSGSYNEQFF. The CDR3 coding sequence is TGTGCCAGCAGCTTAGAGACTAGCGGGAGTTACAATGAGCAGTTCTTC.

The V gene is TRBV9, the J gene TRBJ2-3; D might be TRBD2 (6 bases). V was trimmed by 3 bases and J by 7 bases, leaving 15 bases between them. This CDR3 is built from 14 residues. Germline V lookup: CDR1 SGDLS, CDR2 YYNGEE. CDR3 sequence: CASSADPGLNTQYF. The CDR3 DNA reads TGTGCCAGCAGCGCCGACCCGGGACTTAATACGCAGTATTTT. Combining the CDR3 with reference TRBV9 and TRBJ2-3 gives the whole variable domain DSGVTQTPKHLITATGQRVTLRCSPRSGDLSVYWYQQSLDQGLQFLIQYYNGEERAKGNILERFSAQQFPDLHSELNLSSLELGDSALYFCASSADPGLNTQYFGPGTRLTVL.

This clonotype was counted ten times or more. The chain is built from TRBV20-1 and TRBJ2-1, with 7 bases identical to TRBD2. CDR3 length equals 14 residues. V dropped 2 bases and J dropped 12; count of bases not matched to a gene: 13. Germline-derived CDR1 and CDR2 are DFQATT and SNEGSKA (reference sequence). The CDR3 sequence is CSARSNIAGTVQFF. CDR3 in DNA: TGCAGTGCTAGATCCAATATAGCGGGTACTGTGCAGTTCTTC.

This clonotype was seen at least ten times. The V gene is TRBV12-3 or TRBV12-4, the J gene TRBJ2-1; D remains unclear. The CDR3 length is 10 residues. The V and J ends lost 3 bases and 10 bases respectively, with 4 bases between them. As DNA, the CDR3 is TGTGCCAGCAGTTTGGTAGAGCAGTTCTTC. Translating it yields CASSLVEQFF.

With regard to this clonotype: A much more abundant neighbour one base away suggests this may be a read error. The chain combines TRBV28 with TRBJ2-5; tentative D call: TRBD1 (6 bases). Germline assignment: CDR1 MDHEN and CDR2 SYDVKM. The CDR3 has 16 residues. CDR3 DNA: TGTGCCAGCAGCCCTGGACAGAGAAAAACGCAAGAGACCCGGTACTTC. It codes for CASSPGQRKTQETRYF.

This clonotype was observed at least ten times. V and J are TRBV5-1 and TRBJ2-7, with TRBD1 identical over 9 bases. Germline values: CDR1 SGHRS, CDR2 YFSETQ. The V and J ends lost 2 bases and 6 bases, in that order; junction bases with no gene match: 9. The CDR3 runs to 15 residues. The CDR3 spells CASSFTGQGIGEQYF. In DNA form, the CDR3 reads TGCGCCAGCAGCTTTACGGGACAGGGTATAGGCGAGCAGTACTTC.

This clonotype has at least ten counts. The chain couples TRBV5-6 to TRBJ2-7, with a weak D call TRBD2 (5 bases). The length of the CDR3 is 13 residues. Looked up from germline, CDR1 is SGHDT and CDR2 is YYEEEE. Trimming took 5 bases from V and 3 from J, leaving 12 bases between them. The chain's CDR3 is CASSSMSGYEQYF. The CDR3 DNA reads TGTGCCAGCAGTTCCATGAGCGGCTACGAGCAGTACTTC. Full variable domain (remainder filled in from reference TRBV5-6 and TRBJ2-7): DAGVTQSPTHLIKTRGQQVTLRCSPKSGHDTVSWYQQALGQGPQFIFQYYEEEERQRGNFPDRFSGHQFPNYSSELNVNALLLGDSALYLCASSSMSGYEQYFGPGTRLTVT.

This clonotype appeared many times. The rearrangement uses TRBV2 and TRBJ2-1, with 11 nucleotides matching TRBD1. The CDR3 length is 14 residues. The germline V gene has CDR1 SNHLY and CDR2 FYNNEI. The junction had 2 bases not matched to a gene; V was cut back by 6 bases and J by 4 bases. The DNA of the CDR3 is TGTGCCAGCAGGGGACAGGGGGAGTACAATGAGCAGTTCTTC. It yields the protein CASRGQGEYNEQFF.

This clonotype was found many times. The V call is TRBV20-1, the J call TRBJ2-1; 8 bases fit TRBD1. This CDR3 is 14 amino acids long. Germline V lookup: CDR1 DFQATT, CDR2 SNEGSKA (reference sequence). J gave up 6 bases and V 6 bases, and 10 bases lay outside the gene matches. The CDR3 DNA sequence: TGCAGTGCCTTGGACAGGGTGGGCTCCAATGAGCAGTTCTTC. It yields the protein CSALDRVGSNEQFF.

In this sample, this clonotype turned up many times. CDR3 protein: CASSPGLAGRPGELFF. DNA of the CDR3: TGTGCCAGCAGCCCAGGACTAGCGGGAAGGCCCGGGGAGCTGTTTTTT. The chain links TRBV27 to TRBJ2-2; 12 positions agree with TRBD2. CDR3 length: 16 amino acids. Germline V CDR1 and CDR2: MNHEY, SMNVEV (reference sequence). The junction had 8 bases not matched to a gene; V was cut back by 6 bases and J by 6 bases.

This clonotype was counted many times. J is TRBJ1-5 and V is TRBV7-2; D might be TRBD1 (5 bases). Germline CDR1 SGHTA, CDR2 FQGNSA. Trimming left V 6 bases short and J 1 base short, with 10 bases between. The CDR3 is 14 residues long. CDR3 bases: TGTGCCAGCAGTCGTCAGGGAAGCAATCAGCCCCAGCATTTT. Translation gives CASSRQGSNQPQHF.

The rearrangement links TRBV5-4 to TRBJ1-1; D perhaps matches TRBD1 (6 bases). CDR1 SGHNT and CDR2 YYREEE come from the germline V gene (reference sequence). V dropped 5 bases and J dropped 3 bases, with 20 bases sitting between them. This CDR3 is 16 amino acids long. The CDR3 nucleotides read TGTGCCAGCAGACCCGGGGGGTACAGGGAGGACACTGAAGCTTTCTTT. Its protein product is CASRPGGYREDTEAFF. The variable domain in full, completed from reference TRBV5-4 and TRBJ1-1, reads ETGVTQSPTHLIKTRGQQVTLRCSSQSGHNTVSWYQQALGQGPQFIFQYYREEENGRGNFPPRFSGLQFPNYSSELNVNALELDDSALYLCASRPGGYREDTEAFFGQGTRLTVV.

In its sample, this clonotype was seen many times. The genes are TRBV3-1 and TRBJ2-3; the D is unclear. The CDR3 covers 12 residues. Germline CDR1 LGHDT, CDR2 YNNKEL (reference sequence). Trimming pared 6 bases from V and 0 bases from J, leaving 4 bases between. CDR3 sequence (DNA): TGTGCCAGCAGTGTTAGCACAGATACGCAGTATTTT. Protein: CASSVSTDTQYF.

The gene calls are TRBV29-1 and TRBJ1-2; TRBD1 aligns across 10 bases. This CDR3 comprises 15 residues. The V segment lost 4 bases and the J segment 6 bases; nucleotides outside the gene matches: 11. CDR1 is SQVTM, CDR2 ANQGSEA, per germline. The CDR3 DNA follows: TGCAGCGTTGTGGTGTCTCGACAGGGGGCGCATGGCTACACCTTC. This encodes CSVVVSRQGAHGYTF.

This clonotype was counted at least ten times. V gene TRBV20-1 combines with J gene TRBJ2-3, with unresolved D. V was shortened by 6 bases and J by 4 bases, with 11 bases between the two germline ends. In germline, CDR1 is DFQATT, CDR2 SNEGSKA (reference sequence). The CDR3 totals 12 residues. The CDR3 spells CSAVPQADTQYF. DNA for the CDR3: TGCAGTGCCGTTCCCCAGGCAGATACGCAGTATTTT.

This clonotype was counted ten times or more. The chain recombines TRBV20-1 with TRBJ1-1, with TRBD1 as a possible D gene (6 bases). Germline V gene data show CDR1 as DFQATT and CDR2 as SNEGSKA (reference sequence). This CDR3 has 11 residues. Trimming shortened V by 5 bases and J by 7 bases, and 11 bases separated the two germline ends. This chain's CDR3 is CSAVWTVEAFF. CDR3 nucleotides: TGCAGTGCTGTATGGACAGTTGAAGCTTTCTTT.

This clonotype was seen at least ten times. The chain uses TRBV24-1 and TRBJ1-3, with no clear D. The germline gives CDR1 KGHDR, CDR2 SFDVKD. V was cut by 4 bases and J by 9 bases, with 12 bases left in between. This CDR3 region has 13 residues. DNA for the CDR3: TGTGCCACCAGTGACGGCGTGAAGGGCACCATATATTTT. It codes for CATSDGVKGTIYF.

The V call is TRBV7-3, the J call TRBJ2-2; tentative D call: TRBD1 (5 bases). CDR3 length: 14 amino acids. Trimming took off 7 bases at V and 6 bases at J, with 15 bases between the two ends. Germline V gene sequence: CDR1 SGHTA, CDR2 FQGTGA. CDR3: CASTPYSGSGELFF. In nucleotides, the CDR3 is TGTGCCAGCACCCCATACTCAGGGTCCGGGGAGCTGTTTTTT.

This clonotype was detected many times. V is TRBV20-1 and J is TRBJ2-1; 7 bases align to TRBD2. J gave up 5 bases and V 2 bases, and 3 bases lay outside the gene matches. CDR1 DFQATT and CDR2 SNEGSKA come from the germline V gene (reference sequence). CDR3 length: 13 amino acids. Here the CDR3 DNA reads TGCAGTGCTAGATGGGGAGGGAACAATGAGCAGTTCTTC. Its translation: CSARWGGNNEQFF.

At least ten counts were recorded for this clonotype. The CDR3 DNA is TGTGCCAGCAGTTTATCGGTACAGTCCGCTACCTACGAGCAGTACTTC. Amino acid sequence: CASSLSVQSATYEQYF. The chain carries TRBV27 and TRBJ2-7; D not certain. CDR1 is MNHEY and CDR2 is SMNVEV in the germline V gene (reference sequence). This CDR3 spans 16 amino acids. V was pared by 0 bases and J by 2 bases, with 14 bases between.

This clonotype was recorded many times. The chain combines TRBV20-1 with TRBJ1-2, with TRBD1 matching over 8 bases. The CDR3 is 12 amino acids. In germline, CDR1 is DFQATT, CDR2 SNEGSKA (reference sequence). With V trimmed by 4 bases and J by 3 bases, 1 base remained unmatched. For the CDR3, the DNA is TGCAGTGCTACGACAGGGGACTATGGCTACACCTTC. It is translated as CSATTGDYGYTF.

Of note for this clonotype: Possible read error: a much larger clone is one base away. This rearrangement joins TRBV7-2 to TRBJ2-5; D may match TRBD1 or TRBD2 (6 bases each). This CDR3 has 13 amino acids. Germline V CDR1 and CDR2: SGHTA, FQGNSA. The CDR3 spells CASSLERGETKYF. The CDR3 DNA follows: TGTGCCAGCAGCCTGGAGAGGGGGGAGACCAAGTACTTC.

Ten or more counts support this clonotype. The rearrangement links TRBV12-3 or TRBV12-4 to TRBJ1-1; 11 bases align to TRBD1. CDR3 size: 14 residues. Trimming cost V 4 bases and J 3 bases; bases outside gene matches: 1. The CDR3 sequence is CASSWGQGDTEAFF. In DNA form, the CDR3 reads TGTGCCAGCAGTTGGGGACAGGGGGACACTGAAGCTTTCTTT.

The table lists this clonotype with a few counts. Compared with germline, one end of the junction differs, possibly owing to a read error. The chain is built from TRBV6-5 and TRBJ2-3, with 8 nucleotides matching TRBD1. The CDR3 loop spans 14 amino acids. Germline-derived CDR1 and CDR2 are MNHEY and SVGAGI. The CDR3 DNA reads TGTGCCAGCAGACGTGGACAGGGCGCAGATACGCACTATTTT. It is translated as CASRRGQGADTHYF.

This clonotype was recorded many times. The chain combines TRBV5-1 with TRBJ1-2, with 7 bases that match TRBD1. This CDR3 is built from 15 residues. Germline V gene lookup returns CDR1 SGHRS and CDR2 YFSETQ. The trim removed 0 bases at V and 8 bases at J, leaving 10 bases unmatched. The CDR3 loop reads CASSLDLGTASGYTF. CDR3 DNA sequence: TGCGCCAGCAGCTTGGACCTTGGGACAGCGTCCGGCTACACCTTC.

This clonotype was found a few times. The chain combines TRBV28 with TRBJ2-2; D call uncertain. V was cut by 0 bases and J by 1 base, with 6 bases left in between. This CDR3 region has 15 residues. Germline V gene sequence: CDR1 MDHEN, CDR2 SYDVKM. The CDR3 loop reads CASSLWGKNTGELFF. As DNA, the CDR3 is TGTGCCAGCAGTTTATGGGGGAAGAACACCGGGGAGCTGTTTTTT. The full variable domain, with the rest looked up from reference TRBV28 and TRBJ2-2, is DVKVTQSSRYLVKRTGEKVFLECVQDMDHENMFWYRQDPGLGLRLIYFSYDVKMKEKGDIPEGYSVSREKKERFSLILESASTNQTSMYLCASSLWGKNTGELFFGEGSRLTVL.

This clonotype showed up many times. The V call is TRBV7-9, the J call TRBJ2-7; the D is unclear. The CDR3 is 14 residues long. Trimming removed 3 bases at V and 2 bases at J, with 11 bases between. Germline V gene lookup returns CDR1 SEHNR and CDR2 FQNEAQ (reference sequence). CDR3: CASSLAGRPYEQYF. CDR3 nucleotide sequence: TGTGCCAGCAGCTTGGCAGGACGCCCCTACGAGCAGTACTTC.

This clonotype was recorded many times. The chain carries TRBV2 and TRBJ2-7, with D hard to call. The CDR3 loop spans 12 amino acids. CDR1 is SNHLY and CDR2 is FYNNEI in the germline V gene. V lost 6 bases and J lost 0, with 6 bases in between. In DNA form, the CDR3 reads TGTGCCAGCAGGGGTACCTCCTACGAGCAGTACTTC. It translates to CASRGTSYEQYF.